This T cell receptor (beta chain) was sequenced during a study of control samples from healthy donors and cancer patients. V lost 3 bases to trimming and J lost 2 bases, with 9 bases between them. Per germline, CDR1 KGHDR and CDR2 SFDVKD. CDR3 size: 14 residues. Assay used: immunoSEQ multiplex PCR; TCRdb lists only in-frame clones, some missing. The table includes about 44,000 clones, approximately 89% detected once. The sample taken for sequencing was PBMCs. This sequence joins TRBV24-1 and TRBJ1-2, with D tentatively TRBD1 (6 bases). The receptor comes from a woman aged 60 to 75 with lung cancer. In DNA, the CDR3 is TGTGCCACCAGTGATCTTGACAGGAACTATGGCTACACCTTC. The encoded protein is CATSDLDRNYGYTF.